The next 12 T cell receptor beta chains were all read from a single sample in a study of cytomegalovirus exposure and HLA in healthy donors. It was with 60 Vbeta and 13 Jbeta primers that the PCR ran. Profiling relied on immunoSEQ multiplex PCR, and the TCRdb table lists in-frame clones only, not all of them. The top ten clones hold approximately 4.3% of a sample with just under 65,000 clones, about four fifths of them seen once. Sequencing was performed on PBMCs. Source of these receptors: a woman aged 25-40 years in good health and CMV-seronegative.

This clone was counted a few times. V gene TRBV30 combines with J gene TRBJ2-7, with D perhaps matching TRBD1 (6 bases). Per the germline V gene, CDR1 is GTSNPN and CDR2 is SVGIG (reference sequence). Trimming removed 4 bases from V and 3 bases from J, with 16 bases in between. The CDR3 contains 14 residues. CDR3 in amino acids: CAWNPGTRSYEQYF. The CDR3 DNA reads as TGTGCCTGGAACCCCGGGACAAGGAGCTACGAGCAGTACTTC.

The chain joins TRBV30 to TRBJ1-5; 7 bases map to TRBD1. Germline-derived CDR1 and CDR2 are GTSNPN and SVGIG (reference sequence). Trimming at V came to 3 bases and at J to 0 bases, leaving 8 bases not matched to a gene. The CDR3 covers 16 residues. The CDR3 DNA is TGTGCCTGGAGCCAGCGCCGGGACAGTAGCAATCAGCCCCAGCATTTT. It translates to CAWSQRRDSSNQPQHF.

In its sample, this clone was seen once. The sample has other DNA sequences that encode this CDR3 too. The V call is TRBV30, the J call TRBJ1-1, with unresolved D. V gave up 0 bases and J gave up 1 base, with 6 bases separating them. Germline CDR1 GTSNPN, CDR2 SVGIG (reference sequence). CDR3 length: 13 residues. The CDR3 region has the DNA TGTGCCTGGAGTGTAGGAGGGAACACTGAAGCTTTCTTT. Protein sequence: CAWSVGGNTEAFF.

The rearrangement joins TRBV6-5 to TRBJ1-2, with TRBD1 identical over 10 bases. CDR3 length: 13 residues. Germline CDR1 is MNHEY and CDR2 is SVGAGI. The V and J ends lost 5 bases and 9 bases, in that order; junction bases with no gene match: 6. The CDR3 loop is CASSEGQGLSYTF. The DNA for the CDR3 is TGTGCCAGCAGTGAGGGACAGGGGTTGAGCTACACCTTC.

The chain recombines TRBV29-1 with TRBJ2-1, with 11 bases fitting TRBD2. Germline-derived CDR1 and CDR2 are SQVTM and ANQGSEA. This CDR3 is built from 13 residues. V lost 8 bases to trimming and J lost 8 bases; unmatched junction nucleotides: 8. Here the CDR3 DNA reads TGCAGCCTCACTAGCGGGGGTGGCGATGAGCAGTTCTTC. Encoded protein: CSLTSGGGDEQFF.

The genes are TRBV10-3 and TRBJ2-7; D possibly corresponds to TRBD2 (6 bases). Trimming removed 7 bases at V and 0 bases at J, with 13 bases between. CDR3 length: 14 amino acids. CDR1 is ENHRY and CDR2 is SYGVKD in the germline V gene. In DNA form, the CDR3 reads TGTGCCATCAACGGGGGAAGTAGCTCCTACGAGCAGTACTTC. Translated, it gives CAINGGSSSYEQYF.

With respect to this clone: This sample includes further DNA sequences coding for the same CDR3. The chain employs TRBV5-1 and TRBJ2-7; possible D gene TRBD2, 5 bases. The ends were cut back, 0 bases at V and 0 bases at J, with 7 bases in the middle. This CDR3 comprises 14 residues. Germline assignment: CDR1 SGHRS and CDR2 YFSETQ. The CDR3 nucleotides read TGCGCCAGCAGCTTGGCGGGGAGCTCCTACGAGCAGTACTTC. It yields the protein CASSLAGSSYEQYF. The whole variable domain, filled in from reference TRBV5-1 and TRBJ2-7, reads KAGVTQTPRYLIKTRGQQVTLSCSPISGHRSVSWYQQTPGQGLQFLFEYFSETQRNKGNFPGRFSGRQFSNSRSEMNVSTLELGDSALYLCASSLAGSSYEQYFGPGTRLTVT.

The rearrangement links TRBV30 to TRBJ1-5, with 9 positions matching TRBD1. The germline gives CDR1 GTSNPN, CDR2 SVGIG (reference sequence). The CDR3 runs 16 residues. V gave up 1 base and J gave up 3 bases; unmatched junction bases: 7. CDR3 residues: CAWSGRDRVPNQPQHF. CDR3 in DNA: TGTGCCTGGAGTGGTAGGGACAGGGTCCCCAATCAGCCCCAGCATTTT.

Points on this clone: This sample also contains other DNA sequences that code for the same CDR3. The chain is built from TRBV6-5 and TRBJ2-7, with D maybe TRBD2 (6 bases). The CDR3 totals 14 residues. Deletions cut 0 bases from V and 0 bases from J, with 6 bases between. The germline gives CDR1 MNHEY, CDR2 SVGAGI. The chain's CDR3 is CASSYSGGSYEQYF. The CDR3 nucleotides read TGTGCCAGCAGTTACTCCGGGGGCTCCTACGAGCAGTACTTC.

This clone was seen a handful of times. The chain carries TRBV27 and TRBJ2-1; 13 bases agree with TRBD2. Germline trimming cut 9 bases from V and 8 bases from J; bases unmatched to any gene: 10. The CDR3 runs 15 residues. Germline-derived CDR1 and CDR2 are MNHEY and SMNVEV (reference sequence). CDR3 residues: CASKTGLAGAHEQFF. CDR3 DNA: TGTGCCAGTAAAACCGGACTAGCGGGGGCCCATGAGCAGTTCTTC.

V gene TRBV29-1 combines with J gene TRBJ2-2, with D possibly being TRBD2 (5 bases). The V end lost 4 bases, the J end lost 5 bases, and 8 bases lay between the germline ends. This CDR3 region has 12 residues. In germline, CDR1 is SQVTM, CDR2 ANQGSEA. In DNA form, the CDR3 reads TGCAGCGTTGTCGGAGGAACCGGGGAGCTGTTTTTT. It is translated as CSVVGGTGELFF.

The J gene is TRBJ2-7, the V gene TRBV7-6; a possible D gene is TRBD1 (6 bases). The CDR3 length is 13 residues. The V and J ends lost 4 bases and 4 bases respectively, with 11 bases between them. Germline CDR1 and CDR2: SGHVS and FNYEAQ. The DNA for the CDR3 is TGTGCCAGCAGCTACACCGGACAGTACGAGCAGTACTTC. This encodes CASSYTGQYEQYF. Supplemented by reference TRBV7-6 and TRBJ2-7, the full variable domain reads GAGVSQSPRYKVTKRGQDVALRCDPISGHVSLYWYRQALGQGPEFLTYFNYEAQQDKSGLPNDRFSAERPEGSISTLTIQRTEQRDSAMYRCASSYTGQYEQYFGPGTRLTVT.